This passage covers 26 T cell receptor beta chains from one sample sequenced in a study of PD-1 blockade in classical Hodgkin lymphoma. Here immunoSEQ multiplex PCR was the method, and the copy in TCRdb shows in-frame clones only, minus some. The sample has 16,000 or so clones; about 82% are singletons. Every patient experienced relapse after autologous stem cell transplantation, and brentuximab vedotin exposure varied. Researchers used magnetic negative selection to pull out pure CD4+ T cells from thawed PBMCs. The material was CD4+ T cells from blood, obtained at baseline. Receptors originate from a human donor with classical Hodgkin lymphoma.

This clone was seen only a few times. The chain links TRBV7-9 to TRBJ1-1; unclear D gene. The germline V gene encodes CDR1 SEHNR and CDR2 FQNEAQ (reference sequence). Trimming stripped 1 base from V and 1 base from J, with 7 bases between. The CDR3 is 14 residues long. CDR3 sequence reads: CASSLVGQNTEAFF. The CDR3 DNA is TGTGCCAGCAGCTTAGTGGGTCAGAACACTGAAGCTTTCTTT.

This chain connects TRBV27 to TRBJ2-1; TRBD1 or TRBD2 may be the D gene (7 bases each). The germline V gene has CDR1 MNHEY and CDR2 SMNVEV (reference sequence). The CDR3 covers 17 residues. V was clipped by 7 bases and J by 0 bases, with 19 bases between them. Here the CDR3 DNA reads TGTGCCAGCACCCCAGGGGGAGGGCTAGCCTCCTACAATGAGCAGTTCTTC. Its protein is CASTPGGGLASYNEQFF.

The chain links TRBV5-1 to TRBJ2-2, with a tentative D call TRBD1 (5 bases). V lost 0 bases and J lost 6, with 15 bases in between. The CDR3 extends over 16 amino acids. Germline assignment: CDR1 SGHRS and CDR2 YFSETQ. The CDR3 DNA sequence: TGCGCCAGCAGCTTGGAGTGGCAGGGTCGGGCCGGGGAGCTGTTTTTT. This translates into CASSLEWQGRAGELFF.

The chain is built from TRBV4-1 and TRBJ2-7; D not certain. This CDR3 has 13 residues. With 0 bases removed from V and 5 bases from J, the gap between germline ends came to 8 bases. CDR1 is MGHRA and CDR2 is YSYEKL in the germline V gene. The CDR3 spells CASSQEGWDEQYF. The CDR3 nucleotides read TGCGCCAGCAGCCAAGAGGGTTGGGACGAGCAGTACTTC.

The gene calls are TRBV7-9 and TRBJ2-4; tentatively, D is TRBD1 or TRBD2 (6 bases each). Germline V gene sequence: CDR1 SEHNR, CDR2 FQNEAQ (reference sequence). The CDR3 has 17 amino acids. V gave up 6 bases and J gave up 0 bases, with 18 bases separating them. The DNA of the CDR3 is TGTGCCAGCAGTCTTGATGGGGGCGGGATAGCCAAAAACATTCAGTACTTC. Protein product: CASSLDGGGIAKNIQYF. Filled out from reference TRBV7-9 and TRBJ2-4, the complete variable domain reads DTGVSQNPRHKITKRGQNVTFRCDPISEHNRLYWYRQTLGQGPEFLTYFQNEAQLEKSRLLSDRFSAERPKGSFSTLEIQRTEQGDSAMYLCASSLDGGGIAKNIQYFGAGTRLSVL.

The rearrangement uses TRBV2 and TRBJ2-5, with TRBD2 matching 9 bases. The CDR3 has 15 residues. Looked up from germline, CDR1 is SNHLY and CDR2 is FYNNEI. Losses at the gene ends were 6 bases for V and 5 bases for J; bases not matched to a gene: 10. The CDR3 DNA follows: TGTGCCAGCAGGAAGACTAGCGGCGGTGGGGAGACCCAGTACTTC. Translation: CASRKTSGGGETQYF.

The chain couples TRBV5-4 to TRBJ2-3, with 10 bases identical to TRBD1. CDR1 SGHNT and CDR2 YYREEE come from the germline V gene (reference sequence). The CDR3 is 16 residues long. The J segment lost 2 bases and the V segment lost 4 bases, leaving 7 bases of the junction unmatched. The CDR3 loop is CASSPAGTGVTDTQYF. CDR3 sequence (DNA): TGTGCCAGCAGCCCGGCCGGGACAGGGGTCACAGATACGCAGTATTTT.

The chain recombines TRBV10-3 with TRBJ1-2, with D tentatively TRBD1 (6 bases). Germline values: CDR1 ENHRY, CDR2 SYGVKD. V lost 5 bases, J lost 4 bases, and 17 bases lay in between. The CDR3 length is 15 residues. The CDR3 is CAISKEGDIAYGYTF. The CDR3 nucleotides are TGTGCCATCAGTAAGGAGGGGGACATCGCCTATGGCTACACCTTC.

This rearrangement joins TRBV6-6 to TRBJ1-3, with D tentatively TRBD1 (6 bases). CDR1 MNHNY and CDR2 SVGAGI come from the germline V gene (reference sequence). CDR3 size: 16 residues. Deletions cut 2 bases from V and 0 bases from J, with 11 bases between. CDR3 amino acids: CASSYVQGSSGNTIYF. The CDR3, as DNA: TGTGCCAGCAGTTACGTCCAGGGGAGCTCTGGAAACACCATATATTTT.

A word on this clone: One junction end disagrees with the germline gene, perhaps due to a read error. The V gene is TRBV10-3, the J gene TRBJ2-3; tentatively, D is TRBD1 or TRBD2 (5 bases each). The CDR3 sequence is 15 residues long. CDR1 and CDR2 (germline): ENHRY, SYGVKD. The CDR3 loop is CAISESLASTGTQYF. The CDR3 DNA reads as TGTGCCATCAGTGAGTCGTTAGCTAGCACAGGTACGCAGTATTTT.

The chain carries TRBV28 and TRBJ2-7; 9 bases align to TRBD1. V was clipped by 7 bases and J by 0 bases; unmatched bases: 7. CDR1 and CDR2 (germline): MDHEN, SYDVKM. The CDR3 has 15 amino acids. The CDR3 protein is CASITGTGSSYEQYF. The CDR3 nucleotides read TGTGCCAGCATAACCGGGACAGGGTCCTCCTACGAGCAGTACTTC.

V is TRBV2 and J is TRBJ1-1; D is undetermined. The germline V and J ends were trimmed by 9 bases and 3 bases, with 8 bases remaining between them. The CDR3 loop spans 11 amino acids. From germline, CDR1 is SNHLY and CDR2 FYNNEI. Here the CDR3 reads CASEVYTEAFF. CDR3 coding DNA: TGTGCCAGTGAGGTCTACACTGAAGCTTTCTTT.

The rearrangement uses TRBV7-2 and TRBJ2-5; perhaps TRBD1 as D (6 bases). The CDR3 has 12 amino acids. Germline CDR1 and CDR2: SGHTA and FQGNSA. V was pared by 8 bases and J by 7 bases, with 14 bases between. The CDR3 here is CASSPSGATQYF. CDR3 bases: TGTGCCAGCTCACCTTCAGGGGCGACCCAGTACTTC.

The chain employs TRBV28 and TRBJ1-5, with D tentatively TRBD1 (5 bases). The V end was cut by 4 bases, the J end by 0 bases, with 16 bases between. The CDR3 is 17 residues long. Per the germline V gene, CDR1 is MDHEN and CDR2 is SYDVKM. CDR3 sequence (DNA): TGTGCCAGCAGTTACCGACTAACAGGTTATAGCAATCAGCCCCAGCATTTT. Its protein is CASSYRLTGYSNQPQHF.

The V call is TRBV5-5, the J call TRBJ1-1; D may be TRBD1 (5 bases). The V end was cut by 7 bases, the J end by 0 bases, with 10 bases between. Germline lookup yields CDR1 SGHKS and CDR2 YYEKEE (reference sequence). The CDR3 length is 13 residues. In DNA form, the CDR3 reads TGTGCCAGCTTGGTGGACATGAACACTGAAGCTTTCTTT. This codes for CASLVDMNTEAFF.

The CDR3 DNA is TGTGCCAGCTCACCGCCGGGACTCTGGCAGTACTTC. It yields the protein CASSPPGLWQYF. This chain joins TRBV18 and TRBJ2-7, with D possibly being TRBD2 (6 bases). CDR3 length: 12 amino acids. Germline V gene sequence: CDR1 KGHSH, CDR2 LQKENI. V lost 3 bases to trimming and J lost 9 bases, with 12 bases between them.

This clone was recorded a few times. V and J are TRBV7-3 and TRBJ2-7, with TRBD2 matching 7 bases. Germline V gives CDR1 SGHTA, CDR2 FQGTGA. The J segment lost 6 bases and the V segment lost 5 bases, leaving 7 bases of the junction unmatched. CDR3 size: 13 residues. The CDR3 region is CASSPPGGREQYF. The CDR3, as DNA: TGTGCCAGCAGCCCCCCGGGAGGTCGCGAGCAGTACTTC.

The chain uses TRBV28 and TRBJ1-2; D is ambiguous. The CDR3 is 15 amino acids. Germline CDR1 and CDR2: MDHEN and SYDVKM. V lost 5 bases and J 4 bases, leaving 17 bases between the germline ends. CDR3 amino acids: CASSPPSGGGYGYTF. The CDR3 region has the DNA TGTGCCAGCAGTCCCCCGTCGGGAGGAGGCTATGGCTACACCTTC.

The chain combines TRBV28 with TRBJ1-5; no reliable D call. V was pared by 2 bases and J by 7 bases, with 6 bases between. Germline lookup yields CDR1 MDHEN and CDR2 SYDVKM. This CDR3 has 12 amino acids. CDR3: CASSLPAQPQHF. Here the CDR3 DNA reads TGTGCCAGCAGTTTACCGGCCCAGCCCCAGCATTTT.

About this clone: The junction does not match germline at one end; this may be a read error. The CDR3 is CASSSPFIEYF. In DNA form, the CDR3 reads TGTGCCAGCAGTTCCCCTTTCATTGAGTACTTC. The genes are TRBV6-6 and TRBJ2-4, with D hard to call. The CDR3 is made up of 11 amino acids. CDR1 MNHNY and CDR2 SVGAGI come from the germline V gene (reference sequence).

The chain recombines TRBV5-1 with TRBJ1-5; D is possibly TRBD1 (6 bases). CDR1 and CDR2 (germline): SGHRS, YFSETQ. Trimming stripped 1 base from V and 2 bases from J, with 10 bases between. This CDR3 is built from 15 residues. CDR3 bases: TGCGCCAGCAGCTTGACAGGGTTCGGCAATCAGCCCCAGCATTTT. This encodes CASSLTGFGNQPQHF. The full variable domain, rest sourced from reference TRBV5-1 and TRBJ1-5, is KAGVTQTPRYLIKTRGQQVTLSCSPISGHRSVSWYQQTPGQGLQFLFEYFSETQRNKGNFPGRFSGRQFSNSRSEMNVSTLELGDSALYLCASSLTGFGNQPQHFGDGTRLSIL.

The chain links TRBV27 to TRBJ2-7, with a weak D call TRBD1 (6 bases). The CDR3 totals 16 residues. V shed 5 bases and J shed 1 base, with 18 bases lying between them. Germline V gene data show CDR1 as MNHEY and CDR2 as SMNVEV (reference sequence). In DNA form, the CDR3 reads TGTGCCAGCAGTCCCAACTTAAGGACAGAATCCTACGAGCAGTACTTC. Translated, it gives CASSPNLRTESYEQYF.

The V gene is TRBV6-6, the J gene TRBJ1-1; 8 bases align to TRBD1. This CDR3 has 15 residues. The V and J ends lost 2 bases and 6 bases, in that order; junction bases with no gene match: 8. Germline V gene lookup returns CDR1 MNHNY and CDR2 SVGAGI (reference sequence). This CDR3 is CASSYRPGQVAEAFF. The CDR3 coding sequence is TGTGCCAGCAGTTACCGTCCGGGACAGGTAGCTGAAGCTTTCTTT.

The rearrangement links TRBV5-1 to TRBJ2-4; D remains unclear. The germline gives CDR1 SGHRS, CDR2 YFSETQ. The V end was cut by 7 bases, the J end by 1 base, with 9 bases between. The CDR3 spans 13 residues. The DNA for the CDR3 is TGCGCCAGCTTTGATACGGCCAAAAACATTCAGTACTTC. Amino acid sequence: CASFDTAKNIQYF.

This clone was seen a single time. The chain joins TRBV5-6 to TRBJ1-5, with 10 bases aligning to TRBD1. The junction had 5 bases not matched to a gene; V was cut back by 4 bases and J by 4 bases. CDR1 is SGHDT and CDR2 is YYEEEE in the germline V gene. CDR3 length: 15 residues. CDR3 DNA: TGTGCCAGCAGCCGGGACAGGGGCGCTAATCAGCCCCAGCATTTT. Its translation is CASSRDRGANQPQHF.

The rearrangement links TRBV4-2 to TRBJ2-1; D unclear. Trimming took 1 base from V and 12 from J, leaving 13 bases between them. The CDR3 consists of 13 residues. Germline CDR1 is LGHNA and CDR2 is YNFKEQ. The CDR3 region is CASSQVVGVLQFF. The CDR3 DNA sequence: TGTGCCAGCAGCCAAGTTGTAGGAGTACTGCAGTTCTTC.